What follows describes a single T cell receptor (beta chain). PCR used 60 Vbeta primers and 13 Jbeta primers. The table came from immunoSEQ multiplex PCR; TCRdb's copy has only in-frame clones and leaves some out. The sample lists 40,000 to 55,000 clones, approximately 65% occurring once. Germline V gene data show CDR1 as SGHVS and CDR2 as FQNEAQ. The V and J ends lost 1 base and 2 bases respectively, with 9 bases between them. CDR3 length: 14 amino acids. This sample is part of a study of cytomegalovirus exposure and HLA in healthy donors. Whole-study context: Early released data had approximately 86 million unique TCRs, all coming from HLA-typed donors.

This chain joins TRBV7-8 and TRBJ2-7; no reliable D call. The TCR originated in a man younger than 45 in good health and CMV-seronegative. Sequencing input: PBMCs. CDR3 sequence reads: CASSLDAGAYEQYF. CDR3 in DNA: TGTGCCAGCAGCTTAGATGCAGGCGCCTACGAGCAGTACTTC.